The present T cell receptor beta chain was sequenced within a study of cytomegalovirus exposure and HLA in healthy donors. Study-wide points: Some V segments (TRBV6-2 and TRBV6-3 among them) were excluded as indistinguishable. By HLA locus, TCR association rates varied in a later analysis, with DRB1 showing the most and HLA-C the fewest.

Comments on this clone: No antigen is known for it.

Use of 60 Vbeta and 13 Jbeta primers characterized the PCR. Sequenced by immunoSEQ multiplex PCR; TCRdb stores in-frame clones only, minus some. The sample carries under 110,000 clones, around 79% recorded once. V gave up 2 bases and J gave up 3 bases, with 8 bases separating them. Germline values: CDR1 MNHEY, CDR2 SMNVEV (reference sequence). This CDR3 is built from 13 residues. The chain couples TRBV27 to TRBJ2-7; D not certain. Sequencing input: PBMCs. The TCR comes from a woman between 40 and 50 years old in good health and CMV-seronegative. CDR3 amino acids: CASSLGLIYEQYF. CDR3 coding DNA: TGTGCCAGCAGTTTAGGGCTGATCTACGAGCAGTACTTC.